The present T cell receptor beta chain was sequenced within a study of CD8+ T cells in alopecia areata. The overall study: Tofacitinib dosing lasted 6 to 18 months, which was then followed by 6 months off drug.

Broader study findings: Although TCR sharing was seen in mice, sharing across patients was less clear, possibly for HLA-related reasons.

Documented treatment: oral pan-JAK inhibitor, 5-10 mg twice daily. Sorting of CD4+ and CD8+ T cells was performed on PBMCs. Unmatched junction bases numbered 12, after V lost 4 bases and J lost 3 bases. Germline loops: CDR1 SGDLS, CDR2 YYNGEE. The CDR3 is 17 residues long. As to this clone: The antigen remains undetermined.

Isolated RNA was reverse transcribed into cDNA used as the sequencing template. Produced via immunoSEQ multiplex PCR; TCRdb's table is partial and in-frame only. This repertoire shows 93,000 or so clones, approximately 90% found once; its top ten account for roughly 10%. Sample: CD8+ T cells sorted from blood, taken at roughly week 30, from a patient treated with tofacitinib. This TCR was recovered from a human donor with alopecia areata. This chain connects TRBV9 to TRBJ1-4; 7 bases agree with TRBD1. The CDR3: CASSPRRDRQANEKLFF. CDR3 nucleotides: TGTGCCAGCAGCCCACGTCGGGACAGACAGGCTAATGAAAAACTGTTTTTT.